A single T cell receptor beta chain is shown here with its context. Antigen: not known. This record comes from a study of identical twins. General observations from the study: For monozygotic twins, models underestimated out-of-frame TCR alpha sharing.

This CDR3 region has 13 residues. Germline CDR1 reads DFQATT; CDR2 reads SNEGSKA (reference sequence). The V gene lost 2 bases and the J gene lost 12 bases, with 17 bases spanning the gap. The cDNA had a unique molecular identifier and a template-switch universal primer site. TCRdb called the 5' RACE reads again in MiXCR, with one record for every CDR3 protein. The top ten clones hold about an eighth of a sample with hundreds of thousands of distinct CDR3 sequences, 15% to 20% of them seen once. These same data were also listed under a study on T cells expressing NK-cell markers.

The receptor was derived from a woman in her late teens or twenties in good health. Sequences were obtained from PBMCs. The chain is built from TRBV20-1 and TRBJ2-1, with TRBD1 as a possible D gene (6 bases). The DNA of the CDR3 is TGCAGTGCTAGATCCGGGACACCGATGTGGCAGTTCTTC. Protein sequence: CSARSGTPMWQFF.